One T cell receptor (beta chain) is described in this entry. Per germline, CDR1 MDHEN and CDR2 SYDVKM. CDR3 length equals 15 residues. V was pared by 2 bases and J by 6 bases, with 7 bases of the junction left unmatched. As originally analysed: Reference gene primer amplification yielded estimated nucleated cell counts. The protocol was immunoSEQ multiplex PCR, while the TCRdb copy is restricted to in-frame clones and leaves out a portion. V and J calls and clone size are as listed in that table; D and trimming were resolved from the DNA. The sample lists around 260,000 clones; around four fifths were seen once. The data originate from a study of blood T cell repertoires in COVID-19. For the study at large: Samples representing acute and convalescent COVID-19 were sourced from the United States, Italy and Spain. PBMCs, B-cell-depleted T cells, or T cells were the source of the cDNA or gDNA that made up the material.

Material for sequencing was peripheral blood. V and J are TRBV28 and TRBJ2-7; 10 bases map to TRBD2. The TCR sequence derives from a man aged 55-75 years who had recovered from COVID-19. CDR3 region: CASSLRLAGVFEQYF. The DNA of the CDR3 is TGTGCCAGCAGTTTAAGGCTAGCGGGGGTTTTCGAGCAGTACTTC.